This passage covers 5 T cell receptor beta chains from one sample sequenced in a study of cytotoxic CD8 clonotypes in ibrutinib-treated CLL. Measured with immunoSEQ multiplex PCR; TCRdb has only the in-frame clones, and not every one. The sample contains roughly 150,000 clones, 76% of which appear only once. Sample: PBMCs, taken after 24 months of ibrutinib treatment. The receptors shown here come from a human donor with chronic lymphocytic leukemia.

This clone was detected a few times. This chain links TRBV7-2 with TRBJ1-1, with D perhaps matching TRBD1 (5 bases). CDR1 is SGHTA, CDR2 FQGNSA, per germline. Trimming took 1 base from V and 7 from J, leaving 22 bases between them. This CDR3 is 17 amino acids long. This CDR3 is CASSLVRNRLYGGEAFF. CDR3 sequence (DNA): TGTGCCAGCAGCTTAGTTAGGAACAGACTTTATGGGGGTGAAGCTTTCTTT.

The chain combines TRBV7-6 with TRBJ2-7; the match to TRBD2 covers 10 bases. The CDR3 runs to 16 residues. Germline loops: CDR1 SGHVS, CDR2 FNYEAQ. With 1 base clipped from V and 0 bases from J, the junction kept 3 bases outside the gene matches. The CDR3 DNA reads as TGTGCCAGCAGCTTAGGGGCTAGCGGGAGCTCCTACGAGCAGTACTTC. It specifies CASSLGASGSSYEQYF.

The chain recombines TRBV5-1 with TRBJ2-6; TRBD1 agrees at 7 bases. Germline assignment: CDR1 SGHRS and CDR2 YFSETQ. The V gene end was trimmed by 4 bases and the J gene end by 5 bases; junction bases not matched to a gene: 6. This CDR3 spans 15 amino acids. CDR3 bases: TGCGCCAGCAGCCCCGGGACAGTTTGGGCCAACGTCCTGACTTTC. It yields the protein CASSPGTVWANVLTF.

J is TRBJ2-2 and V is TRBV4-1; tentative D call: TRBD2 (6 bases). Trimming pared 0 bases from V and 1 base from J, leaving 6 bases between. The CDR3 sequence is 15 residues long. Germline CDR1 MGHRA, CDR2 YSYEKL. The CDR3 reads CASSQEGGNTGELFF. The DNA for the CDR3 is TGCGCCAGCAGCCAAGAGGGGGGGAACACCGGGGAGCTGTTTTTT.

This clone occurred once. The chain recombines TRBV7-2 with TRBJ2-3; 10 positions match TRBD2. Germline V CDR1 and CDR2: SGHTA, FQGNSA. The CDR3 totals 17 residues. V dropped 5 bases and J dropped 8; count of bases not matched to a gene: 16. CDR3 nucleotide sequence: TGTGCCAGCAGCACCGGGCTAGCGGGAGTTAAGGGGGTTACGCAGTATTTT. As protein: CASSTGLAGVKGVTQYF. Full variable domain (missing parts from reference TRBV7-2 and TRBJ2-3): GAGVSQSPSNKVTEKGKDVELRCDPISGHTALYWYRQSLGQGLEFLIYFQGNSAPDKSGLPSDRFSAERTGGSVSTLTIQRTQQEDSAVYLCASSTGLAGVKGVTQYFGPGTRLTVL.